The rows below give T cell receptor beta chains drawn from one sample of a study of vaccination effects on CD4 cells after COVID-19. These receptors lack a known antigen. Profiled with immunoSEQ multiplex PCR; TCRdb holds only in-frame clones, not every one. The sample holds some 68,000 clones, around three quarters seen once. Sequenced material: CD4+ T cells from PBMCs cultured with HCoV-OC43 spike peptides, taken before COVID-19 vaccination. Every receptor here comes from a human donor who received a COVID-19 vaccine. The CDR3 runs from the conserved cysteine through the conserved F or W. The D gene is left open where the match is weak. Rows give clone size only sometimes, using once, few, many, or a class for an expanded clone.

J	size	V	D	DNA	CDR3
TRBJ2-5	.	TRBV7-7	TRBD1	TGTGCCAGCAGCTCAAACAGGGGCAGGGGGGAGACCCAGTACTTC	CASSSNRGRGETQYF
TRBJ2-1	.	TRBV24-1	.	TGTGCCACCAGTGAACAAGGACGGGCACGGAGATCTGAGCAGTTCTTC	CATSEQGRARRSEQFF
TRBJ2-3	.	TRBV24-1	TRBD2	TGTGCCACCAGTGATACCTCCCTTAGCGGGGGAGGCTTTTTTGGGTTTGGTACGCAGTATTTT	CATSDTSLSGGGFFGFGTQYF
TRBJ1-5	once	TRBV10-2	TRBD1	TGCGCCAGCAGTACAGGGGGCCATAGCAATCAGCCCCAGCATTTT	CASSTGGHSNQPQHF
TRBJ2-5	.	TRBV5-1	.	TGCGCCAGCACCAGGGACCAAGAGACCCAGTACTTC	CASTRDQETQYF
TRBJ2-3	.	TRBV25-1	TRBD2	TGTGCCAGCAGTGAACATGGGGGGGTGGATACGCAGTATTTT	CASSEHGGVDTQYF
TRBJ2-6	.	TRBV4-1	TRBD2	TGCGCCAGCAGCCAAGGGGGAGGGCGACGTCTCTCTGGGGCCAACGTCCTGACTTTC	CASSQGGGRRLSGANVLTF
TRBJ1-5	.	TRBV2	.	TGTGCCAGCAGTGAAAACCCCAATCAGCCCCAGCATTTT	CASSENPNQPQHF
TRBJ2-5	.	TRBV5-4	.	TGTGCCAGCAGCCGGCCCTCTGAGACCCAGTACTTC	CASSRPSETQYF
TRBJ2-4	.	TRBV4-2	.	TGTGCCAGCAGCCGCACACCATCCGAGGCCAAAAACATTCAGTACTTC	CASSRTPSEAKNIQYF
TRBJ1-5	.	TRBV2	.	TGTGCCACCACAGTGAATAGCAATCAGCCCCAGCATTTT	CATTVNSNQPQHF
TRBJ1-1	.	TRBV2	.	TGTGCCAGCAGGGGGCAGGCCCTCACTGAAGCTTTCTTT	CASRGQALTEAFF
TRBJ1-5	.	TRBV20-1	.	TGCAGTGCTGCAGGGGATCAGCCCCAGCATTTT	CSAAGDQPQHF
TRBJ2-2	.	TRBV24-1	TRBD2	TGTGCCACCAGTGATTCGAGCGGGGGGGCGAACACCGGGGAGCTGTTTTTT	CATSDSSGGANTGELFF
TRBJ1-1	.	TRBV10-3	.	TGTGCCATCAGTGAGGGAAGACAGAGAAACACTGAAGCTTTCTTT	CAISEGRQRNTEAFF
TRBJ2-1	once	TRBV4-1	.	TGCGCCAGCAGCCACGAACCGCGGGCGGGTGAGCAGTTCTTC	CASSHEPRAGEQFF
TRBJ1-1	.	TRBV7-9	TRBD1	TGTGCCAGCAGCTTAGTCGCGGCAGGGGGGGCTGAAGCTTTCTTT	CASSLVAAGGAEAFF
TRBJ1-3	.	TRBV30	.	TGTGCCAGCTTGATGGCAGCTGGAAACACCATATATTTT	CASLMAAGNTIYF
TRBJ1-2	.	TRBV3-1/TRBV3-2	.	TGTGCCAGCAGCCAAGAGTCCAGGGGCCATGGCTACACCTTC	CASSQESRGHGYTF
TRBJ1-2	few	TRBV9	.	TGTGCCAGCAGCGTAGGTCGGGGTAACTATGGCTACACCTTC	CASSVGRGNYGYTF
TRBJ2-2	.	TRBV5-1	.	TGCGCCAGCAGCTTGATTGTGACTTCAGCGAACACCGGGGAGCTGTTTTTT	CASSLIVTSANTGELFF
TRBJ1-4	.	TRBV3-1/TRBV3-2	.	TGTGCCAGCAGGGAAAAACTGGGATTGCGGGAAAAACTGTTTTTT	CASREKLGLREKLFF
TRBJ1-4	.	TRBV29-1	.	TGCGGCGTCCGTAATGAAAAACTGTTTTTT	CGVRNEKLFF
TRBJ1-5	.	TRBV27	.	TGTGCCAGCAGTTTATCCAGGAATCAGCCCCAGCATTTT	CASSLSRNQPQHF
TRBJ1-2	few	TRBV19	.	TGTGCCAGTACTAATTTTCCAGGACAACAAAATGGCTACACCTTC	CASTNFPGQQNGYTF
TRBJ1-4	.	TRBV5-1	.	TGCGCCAGCAGCGTCGAGGGCGAAAAACTGTTTTTT	CASSVEGEKLFF
TRBJ2-1	few	TRBV9	TRBD1	TGTGCCAGCAGTGCAGGGGGCCTCGGGTTACATGAGCAGTTCTTC	CASSAGGLGLHEQFF
TRBJ2-5	.	TRBV5-8	.	TGTGCCAGCAGCTTGCACGAGACCCAGTACTTC	CASSLHETQYF
TRBJ2-5	.	TRBV5-4	TRBD2	TGTGCCAGCAGCCCCGGAGGGACTAGCGGGGGGACCAGGTACTTC	CASSPGGTSGGTRYF
TRBJ2-3	.	TRBV12-5	.	TGTGCTAGTGGCTCACACCTGGATACGCAGTATTTT	CASGSHLDTQYF
TRBJ1-6	.	TRBV3-1/TRBV3-2	.	TGTGCCAGCAGCCAAACCAAGAATTCACCCCTCCACTTT	CASSQTKNSPLHF
TRBJ1-2	.	TRBV28	.	TGTGCCAGCAGTTTGAGGGGAAGGCTCTATGGCTACACCTTC	CASSLRGRLYGYTF
TRBJ2-3	.	TRBV18	TRBD1	TGTGCCAGCTCACCCCCCGGGACAGGGGATACGCAGTATTTT	CASSPPGTGDTQYF
TRBJ1-6	.	TRBV18	.	TGTGCCAGCTCACAGGGCGGGAGCTCCTATAATTCACCCCTCCACTTT	CASSQGGSSYNSPLHF